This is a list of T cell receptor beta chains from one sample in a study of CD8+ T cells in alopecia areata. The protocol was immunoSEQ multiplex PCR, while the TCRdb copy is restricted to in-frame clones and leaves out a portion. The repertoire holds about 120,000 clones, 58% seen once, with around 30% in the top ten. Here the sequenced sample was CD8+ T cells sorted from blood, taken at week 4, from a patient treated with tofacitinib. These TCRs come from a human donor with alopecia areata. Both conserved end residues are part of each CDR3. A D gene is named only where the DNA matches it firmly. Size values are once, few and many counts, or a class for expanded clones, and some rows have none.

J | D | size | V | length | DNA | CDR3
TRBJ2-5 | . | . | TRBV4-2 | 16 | TGTGCCAGCAGCCAAGTGGCTAGTCAAATCGGAGAGACCCAGTACTTC | CASSQVASQIGETQYF
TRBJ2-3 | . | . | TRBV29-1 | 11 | TGCAGCGTTGAACGGACAGATACGCAGTATTTT | CSVERTDTQYF
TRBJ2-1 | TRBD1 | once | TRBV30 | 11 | TGTGCCTGGAGTGTACAGGGGACACAGTTCTTC | CAWSVQGTQFF
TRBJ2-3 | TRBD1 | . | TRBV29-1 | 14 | TGCAGCGTACAGGGGTTCGAGAGCACAGATACGCAGTATTTT | CSVQGFESTDTQYF
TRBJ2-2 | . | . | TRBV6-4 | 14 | TGTGCCAGCAGCGCCGGGGGAACCACCGGGGAGCTGTTTTTT | CASSAGGTTGELFF
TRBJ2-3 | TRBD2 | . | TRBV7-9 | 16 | TGTGCCAGCAGCTCAAGGACTAGCGCTGTCACAGATACGCAGTATTTT | CASSSRTSAVTDTQYF
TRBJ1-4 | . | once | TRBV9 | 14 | TGTGCCAGCAGCGTGACAGCAACTAATGAAAAACTGTTTTTT | CASSVTATNEKLFF
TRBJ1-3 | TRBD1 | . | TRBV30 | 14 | TGTGCCTGGAGCGTCGGACAGGGAGAAAACACCATATATTTT | CAWSVGQGENTIYF
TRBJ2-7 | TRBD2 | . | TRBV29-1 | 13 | TGCAGCGTTGAAGATGGGAGCGGGAACGAGCAGTACTTC | CSVEDGSGNEQYF
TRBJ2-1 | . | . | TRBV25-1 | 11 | TGTGCCAGCAGTCCTAGCGAGGAGCAGTTCTTC | CASSPSEEQFF
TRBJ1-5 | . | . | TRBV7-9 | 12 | TGTGCCAGCAGCACATCGAATCAGCCCCAGCATTTT | CASSTSNQPQHF
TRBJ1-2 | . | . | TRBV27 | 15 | TGTGCCAGCAGTTCGCTGGTAGGGAGTAACTATGGCTACACCTTC | CASSSLVGSNYGYTF
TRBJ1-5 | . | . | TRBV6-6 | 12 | TGTGCCAGCAGCGGGGAGGGGCAGCCCCAGCATTTT | CASSGEGQPQHF
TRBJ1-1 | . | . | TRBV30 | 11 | TGTGCCTGGAGTGGGGGGCCTGAAGCTTTCTTT | CAWSGGPEAFF
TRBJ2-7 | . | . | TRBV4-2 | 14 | TGTGCCAGCAGCCATAGCGAGAGCTCCTACGAGCAGTACTTC | CASSHSESSYEQYF
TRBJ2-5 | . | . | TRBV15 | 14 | TGTGCCACCAGCGAGGTTCGGGGCTCGGAGACCCAGTACTTC | CATSEVRGSETQYF